This T cell receptor (beta chain) is drawn from a study of shared clonotypes between healthy human individuals. General observations from the study: Rarefaction revealed incomplete sorted-subset sequencing despite large depth.

With regard to this clone: Its antigen is still unknown.

Trimming shortened V by 3 bases and J by 3 bases, and 8 bases separated the two germline ends. Per the germline V gene, CDR1 is LNHNV and CDR2 is YYDKDF (reference sequence). The CDR3 is 14 residues long. The study drew its donors from healthy HIV-negative adults without recent acute infections or vaccinations. For each subset, genomic DNA was distributed in equal portions over several immunoSEQ plates. Method: immunoSEQ multiplex PCR; TCRdb's copy keeps in-frame clones and lacks some. Of 2 million to 2.5 million clones detected, under 95% appear once; the ten largest clones hold more than 0.35%. The sequenced sample was naive CD4+ T cells from PBMCs. Sample subset: CD45RA+ positively selected. The chain couples TRBV15 to TRBJ2-2; unclear D gene. This TCR came from a man between 18 and 35 years old in good health. Some clones in this sample may be carry-over from other donors' samples. CDR3 protein: CATSSQGHTGELFF. CDR3 DNA: TGTGCCACCAGCAGCCAAGGGCACACCGGGGAGCTGTTTTTT.